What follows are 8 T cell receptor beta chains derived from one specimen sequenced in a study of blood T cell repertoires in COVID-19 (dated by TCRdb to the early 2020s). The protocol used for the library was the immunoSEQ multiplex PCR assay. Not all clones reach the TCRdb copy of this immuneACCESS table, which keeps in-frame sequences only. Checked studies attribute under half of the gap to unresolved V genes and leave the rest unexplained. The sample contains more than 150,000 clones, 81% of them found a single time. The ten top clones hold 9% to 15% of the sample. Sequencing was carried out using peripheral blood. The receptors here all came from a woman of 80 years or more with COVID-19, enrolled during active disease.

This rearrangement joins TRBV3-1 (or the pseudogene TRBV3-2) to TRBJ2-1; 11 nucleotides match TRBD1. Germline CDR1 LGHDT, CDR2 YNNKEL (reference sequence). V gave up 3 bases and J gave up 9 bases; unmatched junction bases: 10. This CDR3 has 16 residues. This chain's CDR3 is CASSHGRDRGTREQFF. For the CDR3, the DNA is TGTGCCAGCAGCCACGGGCGGGACAGGGGGACCCGTGAGCAGTTCTTC.

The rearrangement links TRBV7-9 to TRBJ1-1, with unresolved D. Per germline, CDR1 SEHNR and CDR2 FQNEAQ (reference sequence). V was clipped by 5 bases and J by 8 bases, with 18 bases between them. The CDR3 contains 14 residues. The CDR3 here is CASSQLRPSAEAFF. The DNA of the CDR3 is TGTGCCAGCAGCCAACTACGCCCGTCAGCGGAAGCTTTCTTT.

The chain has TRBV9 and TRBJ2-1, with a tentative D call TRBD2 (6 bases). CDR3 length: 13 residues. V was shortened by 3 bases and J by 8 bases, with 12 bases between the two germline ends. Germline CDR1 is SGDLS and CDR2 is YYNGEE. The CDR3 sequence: CASSAGTGHEQFF. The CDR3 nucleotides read TGTGCCAGCAGCGCCGGGACTGGGCATGAGCAGTTCTTC.

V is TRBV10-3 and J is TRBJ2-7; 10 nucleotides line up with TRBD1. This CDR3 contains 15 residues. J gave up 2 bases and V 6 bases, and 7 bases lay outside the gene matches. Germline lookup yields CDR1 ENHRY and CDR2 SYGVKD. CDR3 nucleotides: TGTGCCATCAGCCCCGACAGGGGGCGGACCTACGAGCAGTACTTC. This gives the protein CAISPDRGRTYEQYF.

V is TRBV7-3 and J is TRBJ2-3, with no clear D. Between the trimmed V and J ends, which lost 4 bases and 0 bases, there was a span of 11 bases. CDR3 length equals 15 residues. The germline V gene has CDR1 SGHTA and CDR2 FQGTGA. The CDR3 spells CASSSTPSSTDTQYF. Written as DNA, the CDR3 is TGTGCCAGCAGCTCCACTCCTTCTAGCACAGATACGCAGTATTTT. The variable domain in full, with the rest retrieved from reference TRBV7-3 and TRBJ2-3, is GAGVSQTPSNKVTEKGKYVELRCDPISGHTALYWYRQSLGQGPEFLIYFQGTGAADDSGLPNDRFFAVRPEGSVSTLKIQRTERGDSAVYLCASSSTPSSTDTQYFGPGTRLTVL.

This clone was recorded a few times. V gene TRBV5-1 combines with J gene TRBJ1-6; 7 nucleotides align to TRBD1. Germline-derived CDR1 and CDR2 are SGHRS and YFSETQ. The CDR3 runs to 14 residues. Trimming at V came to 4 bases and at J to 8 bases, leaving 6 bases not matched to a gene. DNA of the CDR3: TGCGCCAGCAGCCAAGGGGGCGGGGATTCACCCCTCCACTTT. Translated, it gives CASSQGGGDSPLHF.

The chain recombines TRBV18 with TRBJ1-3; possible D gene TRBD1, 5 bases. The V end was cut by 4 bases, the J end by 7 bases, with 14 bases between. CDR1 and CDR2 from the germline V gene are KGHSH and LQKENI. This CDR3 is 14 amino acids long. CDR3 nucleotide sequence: TGTGCCAGCTCACTTGACAGTGAGTTCAACACCATATATTTT. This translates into CASSLDSEFNTIYF.

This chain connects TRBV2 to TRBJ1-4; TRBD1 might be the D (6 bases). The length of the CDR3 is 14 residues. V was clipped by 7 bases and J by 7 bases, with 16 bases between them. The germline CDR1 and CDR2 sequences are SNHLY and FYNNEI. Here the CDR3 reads CASTPGGVGEKLFF. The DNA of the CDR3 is TGTGCCAGCACGCCTGGGGGCGTAGGTGAAAAACTGTTTTTT.